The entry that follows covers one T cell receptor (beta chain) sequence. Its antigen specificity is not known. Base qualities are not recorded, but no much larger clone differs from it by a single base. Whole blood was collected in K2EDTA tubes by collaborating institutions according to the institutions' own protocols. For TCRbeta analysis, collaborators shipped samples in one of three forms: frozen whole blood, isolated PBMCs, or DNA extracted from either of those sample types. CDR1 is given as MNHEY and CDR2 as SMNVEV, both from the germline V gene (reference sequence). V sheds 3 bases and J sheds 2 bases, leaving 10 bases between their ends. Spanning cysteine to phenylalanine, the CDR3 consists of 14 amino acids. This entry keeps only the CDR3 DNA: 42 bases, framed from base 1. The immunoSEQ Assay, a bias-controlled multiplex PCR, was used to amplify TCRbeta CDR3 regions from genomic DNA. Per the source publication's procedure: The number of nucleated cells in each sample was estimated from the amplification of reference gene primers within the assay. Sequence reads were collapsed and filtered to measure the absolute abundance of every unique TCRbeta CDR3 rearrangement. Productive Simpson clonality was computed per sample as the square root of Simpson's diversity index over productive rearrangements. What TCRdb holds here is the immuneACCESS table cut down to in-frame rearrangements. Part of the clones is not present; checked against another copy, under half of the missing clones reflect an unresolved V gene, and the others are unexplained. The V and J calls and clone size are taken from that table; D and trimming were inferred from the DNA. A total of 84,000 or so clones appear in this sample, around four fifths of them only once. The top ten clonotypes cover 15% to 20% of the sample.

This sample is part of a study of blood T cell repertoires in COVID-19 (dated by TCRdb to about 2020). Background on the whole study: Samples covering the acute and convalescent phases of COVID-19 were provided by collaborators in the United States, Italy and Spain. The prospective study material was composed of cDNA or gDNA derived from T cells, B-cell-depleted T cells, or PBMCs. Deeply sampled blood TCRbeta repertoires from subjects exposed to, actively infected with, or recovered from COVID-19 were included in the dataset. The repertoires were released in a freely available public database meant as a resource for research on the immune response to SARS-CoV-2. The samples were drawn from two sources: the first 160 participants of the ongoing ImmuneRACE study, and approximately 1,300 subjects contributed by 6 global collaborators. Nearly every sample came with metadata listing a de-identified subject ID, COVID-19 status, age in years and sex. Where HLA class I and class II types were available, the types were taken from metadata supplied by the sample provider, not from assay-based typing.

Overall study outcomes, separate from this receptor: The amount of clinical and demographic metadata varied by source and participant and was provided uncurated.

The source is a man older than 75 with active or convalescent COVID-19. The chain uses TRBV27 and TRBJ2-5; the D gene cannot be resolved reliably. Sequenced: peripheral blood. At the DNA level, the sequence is TGTGCCAGCAGTTTCGCGCGGAAGCAAGAGACCCAGTACTTC. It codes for CASSFARKQETQYF.